These T cell receptor beta chains were read from a single sample in a study of tumor-infiltrating lymphocytes in primary liver carcinoma. TCRdb processed the multiplex PCR reads anew with MiXCR; each CDR3 protein has one entry. The data show about 100,000 distinct CDR3 sequences, about 67% seen once. Sequencing was done on a sample of liver tumor tissue from sampling region 2. The receptors were sampled from a woman in her fifties or sixties with primary liver carcinoma and hepatitis B virus infection. The CDR3 runs from the conserved cysteine through the conserved F or W. The D gene is left open where the match is weak. Rows give clone size only sometimes, using once, few, many, or a class for an expanded clone.

v_gene	j_gene	d_gene	abundance	CDR3nt	CDR3aa
TRBV28	TRBJ2-6	TRBD1	NA	TGTGCCAGCAGTTTCCAACAGGGGGTCGCTGGGGCCAACGTCCTGACTTTC	CASSFQQGVAGANVLTF
TRBV10-1	TRBJ2-2	TRBD2	many	TGCGCCAGCAGTGGGGGGGACTACCAAGAGCTGTTTTTT	CASSGGDYQELFF
TRBV5-8	TRBJ2-5	NA	NA	TGTGCCAGCAGCTTGGAGAGGCTGTACCAAGAGACCCAGTACTTC	CASSLERLYQETQYF
TRBV28	TRBJ2-7	NA	NA	TGTGCCACCGACAGGCGGCGATTCTACGAGCAGTACTTC	CATDRRRFYEQYF
TRBV11-1	TRBJ2-2	TRBD2	medium-sized	TGTGCCAGCAGCCCAGGAAGACTAGCGGGTTTGGCCGGGGAGCTGTTTTTT	CASSPGRLAGLAGELFF
TRBV29-1	TRBJ2-3	TRBD2	NA	TGCAGCTCGCGAGGGCTAGCGGGCGCCATAGATACGCAGTATTTT	CSSRGLAGAIDTQYF
TRBV29-1	TRBJ1-1	NA	NA	TGCTGCGGGGGTAGACAGGACCCTTCGTACACTGAAACTTTCTTT	CCGGRQDPSYTETFF
TRBV11-2	TRBJ2-1	TRBD2	NA	TGTGCCAACAACTGGACTAGCGGTGGTGAGCAGCTCTTC	CANNWTSGGEQLF
TRBV29-1	TRBJ2-3	NA	once	TGCAGCCTTGAAGATTTTCGGCCCCCGGGCGCAGATACGCAGTATTTT	CSLEDFRPPGADTQYF
TRBV12-3/TRBV12-4	TRBJ2-3	TRBD2	NA	TGTACCAGCCTGACTAGCGGGAGAGGTGCAGATACGCCGTATTTT	CTSLTSGRGADTPYF
TRBV6-6	TRBJ2-3	TRBD2	many	TGTGCCAGCAGTCGTGGGACTAGCGGGATGGGTGGGGATACGCAGTATTTT	CASSRGTSGMGGDTQYF
TRBV11-2	TRBJ2-3	TRBD2	NA	TGTGCCAGCTTCGGGAGGCTAGATACGCAGTATTTT	CASFGRLDTQYF
TRBV29-1	TRBJ2-1	TRBD2	many	TGCAGCGTTGCAGACCCCACTAGCGAACTATACAATGAGCAGTTCTTC	CSVADPTSELYNEQFF
TRBV29-1	TRBJ2-7	NA	NA	TGCAGCGTTGGCCCAGGGACTGGCTCCTGCGAGCAGTACTTC	CSVGPGTGSCEQYF